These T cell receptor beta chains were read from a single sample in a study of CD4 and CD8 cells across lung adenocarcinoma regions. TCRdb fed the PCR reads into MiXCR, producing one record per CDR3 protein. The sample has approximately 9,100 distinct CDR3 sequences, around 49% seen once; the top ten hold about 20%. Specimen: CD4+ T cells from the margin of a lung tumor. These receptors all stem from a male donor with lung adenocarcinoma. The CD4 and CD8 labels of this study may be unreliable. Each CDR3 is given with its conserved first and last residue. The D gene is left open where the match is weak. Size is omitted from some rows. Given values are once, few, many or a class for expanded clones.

CASSEAGLAVFRGDTQYF | TGTGCCAGCAGTGAAGCGGGCCTAGCGGTTTTCCGGGGAGATACGCAGTATTTT | TRBV6-1 | TRBD2 | . | TRBJ2-3
CASRGLAGTGNEQFF | TGTGCCAGCAGGGGACTAGCGGGGACGGGCAATGAGCAGTTCTTC | TRBV27 | TRBD2 | many | TRBJ2-1
CASTQGGSRGTQYF | TGTGCCAGCACCCAAGGCGGGAGCAGGGGGACCCAGTACTTC | TRBV9 | . | . | TRBJ2-5
CASSTGQGGTRADEQFF | TGCGCCAGCAGCACGGGACAGGGCGGGACTAGAGCCGATGAGCAGTTCTTC | TRBV10-1 | . | once | TRBJ2-1
CASSGTGGPSYEQYF | TGTGCCAGCAGTGGGACAGGGGGTCCCTCCTACGAGCAGTACTTC | TRBV6-1 | TRBD1 | . | TRBJ2-7
CASKGRTYNEQFF | TGTGCCAGCAAGGGTCGAACCTACAATGAGCAGTTCTTC | TRBV6-1 | . | . | TRBJ2-1
CASRSVGGAGNTGELYF | TGTGCCAGCAGGTCGGTCGGGGGGGCCGGGAACACCGGGGAGCTGTACTTT | TRBV6-1 | TRBD2 | . | TRBJ2-2
CASSEFRDSQAYNEQFF | TGTGCCAGCAGTGAATTCCGCGACAGCCAGGCCTACAATGAGCAGTTCTTC | TRBV25-1 | . | medium-sized | TRBJ2-1
CAISEVGELNTGAQYF | TGTGCCATCAGTGAGGTCGGTGAGCTGAACACAGGTGCGCAGTATTTT | TRBV10-3 | . | . | TRBJ2-3
CAFSGEGETQYF | TGTGCTTTTAGCGGGGAGGGAGAGACCCAGTACTTC | TRBV10-3 | TRBD2 | . | TRBJ2-5
CASSQDWGQGGQPQHF | TGTGCCAGCAGCCAAGATTGGGGACAGGGTGGACAGCCCCAGCATTTT | TRBV4-2 | TRBD1 | . | TRBJ1-5
CASSESGGLANAGELFF | TGTGCCAGCAGTGAATCAGGCGGACTAGCTAACGCCGGGGAGCTGTTTTTT | TRBV25-1 | TRBD2 | . | TRBJ2-2
CASSYRVAGRYEQYF | TGTGCCAGCAGTTACAGGGTAGCGGGACGCTACGAGCAGTACTTC | TRBV6-5 | TRBD2 | . | TRBJ2-7
CASSEGRLRYSWGKEKLFF | TGTGCCAGCAGTGAAGGAAGGCTTCGTTACAGTTGGGGGAAAGAAAAACTGTTTTTT | TRBV6-1 | . | many | TRBJ1-4
CASSYSGEGSSWQYF | TGTGCCAGCAGTTACTCGGGGGAGGGCTCCAGTTGGCAGTACTTC | TRBV6-5 | TRBD2 | medium-sized | TRBJ2-5
CASRPGVRNEQFF | TGTGCCAGCAGACCAGGGGTCCGCAATGAGCAGTTCTTC | TRBV27 | . | medium-sized | TRBJ2-1
CASGRAIQTQYF | TGTGCCAGCGGGAGGGCCATCCAGACCCAGTACTTC | TRBV6-1 | TRBD2 | once | TRBJ2-5
CASSQDRDYEQYF | TGTGCCAGCAGCCAAGACAGGGACTACGAGCAGTACTTC | TRBV7-2 | TRBD1 | . | TRBJ2-7
CASKTSGGGTDTQYF | TGTGCCAGCAAGACTAGCGGGGGCGGCACAGATACGCAGTATTTT | TRBV6-1 | TRBD2 | . | TRBJ2-3
CASRRVFSSYEQYF | TGTGCCAGCCGGAGGGTATTTAGCTCCTACGAGCAGTACTTC | TRBV27 | . | . | TRBJ2-7
CASSYTQRGYEQYF | TGTGCCAGCAGTTATACCCAGCGGGGGTACGAGCAGTACTTC | TRBV6-5 | TRBD2 | . | TRBJ2-7
CASSYGQTSSYEQYF | TGTGCCAGCAGTTACGGGCAGACCAGCTCCTACGAGCAGTACTTC | TRBV6-2/TRBV6-3 | . | many | TRBJ2-7
CATSGAGGADYGYTF | TGTGCCACCAGTGGGGCGGGAGGGGCTGACTATGGCTACACCTTC | TRBV24-1 | . | medium-sized | TRBJ1-2
CASSEPGDSINGEQYF | TGTGCCAGCAGTGAACCGGGCGACTCAATTAATGGCGAGCAGTACTTC | TRBV6-1 | . | . | TRBJ2-7
CASARQGRETQYF | TGTGCTAGTGCCCGACAGGGGCGAGAGACCCAGTACTTC | TRBV12-5 | TRBD1 | many | TRBJ2-5
CAGSGGRVQDTQYF | TGTGCGGGGAGCGGGGGCCGAGTTCAGGATACGCAGTATTTC | TRBV6-4 | TRBD2 | . | TRBJ2-3
CASGAAPYNEQFF | TGTGCCAGCGGGGCGGCACCCTACAATGAGCAGTTCTTC | TRBV6-1 | . | . | TRBJ2-1
CASSPSGSSNNEQFF | TGTGCCAGCAGCCCAAGCGGGAGTTCCAACAATGAGCAGTTCTTC | TRBV4-2 | TRBD2 | medium-sized | TRBJ2-1
CASSSSTGRNYGYTF | TGTGCCAGCAGCAGCTCGACAGGGAGAAACTATGGCTACACCTTC | TRBV7-2 | TRBD1 | few | TRBJ1-2
CASSSNGGGENTEAFF | TGTGCCAGCAGCTCCAATGGGGGGGGGGAGAACACTGAAGCTTTCTTT | TRBV7-6 | . | many | TRBJ1-1
CASSDSTNSYNEQFF | TGTGCCAGCAGTGACTCGACCAACTCCTACAATGAGCAGTTCTTC | TRBV6-4 | . | many | TRBJ2-1
CASSMSDHLRFF | TGTGCCAGCAGTATGTCGGACCATTTGCGGTTCTTC | TRBV6-2/TRBV6-3 | . | . | TRBJ2-5
CASRSTQGWNTEAFF | TGTGCCAGCAGGTCAACACAGGGGTGGAACACTGAAGCTTTCTTT | TRBV6-1 | TRBD1 | . | TRBJ1-1
CASSLNRVGGYTF | TGTGCCAGCAGCTTAAACAGGGTTGGTGGCTACACCTTC | TRBV7-2 | . | few | TRBJ1-2
CASVLTRGPVDTIYF | TGTGCCAGCGTGCTTACCAGGGGCCCGGTAGACACCATATATTTT | TRBV6-1 | . | few | TRBJ1-3
CASREQGASYNEQFF | TGTGCCAGCAGGGAGCAGGGGGCCTCCTACAATGAGCAGTTCTTC | TRBV6-1 | TRBD1 | . | TRBJ2-1
CASSEGTGTGELFF | TGTGCCAGCAGTGAAGGGACAGGGACCGGGGAGCTGTTTTTT | TRBV6-1 | TRBD1 | few | TRBJ2-2
CASSLVGTGGTGYTF | TGTGCCAGCAGTTTAGTGGGGACAGGGGGCACGGGCTACACCTTC | TRBV27 | TRBD1 | medium-sized | TRBJ1-2
CASSRTDSNNEQFF | TGCGCCAGCAGCCGGACCGACAGTAACAATGAGCAGTTCTTC | TRBV4-1 | . | . | TRBJ2-1
CASSYSGGLAGGYETQYF | TGTGCCAGCAGTTACTCAGGGGGACTAGCGGGAGGGTATGAGACCCAGTACTTC | TRBV6-5 | TRBD2 | large | TRBJ2-5